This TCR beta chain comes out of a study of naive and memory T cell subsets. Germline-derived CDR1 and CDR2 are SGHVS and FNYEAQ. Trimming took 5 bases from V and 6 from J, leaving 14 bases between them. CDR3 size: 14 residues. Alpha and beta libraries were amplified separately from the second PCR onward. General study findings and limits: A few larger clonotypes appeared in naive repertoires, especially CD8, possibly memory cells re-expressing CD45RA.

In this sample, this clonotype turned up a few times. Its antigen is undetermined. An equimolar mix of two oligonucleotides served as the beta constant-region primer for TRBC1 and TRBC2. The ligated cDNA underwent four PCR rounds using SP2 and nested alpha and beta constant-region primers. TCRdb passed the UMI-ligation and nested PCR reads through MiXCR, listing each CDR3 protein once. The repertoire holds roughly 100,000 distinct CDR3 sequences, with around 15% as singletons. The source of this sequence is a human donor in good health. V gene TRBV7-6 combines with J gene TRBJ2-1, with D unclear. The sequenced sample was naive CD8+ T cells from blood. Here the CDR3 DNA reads TGTGCCAGCAGCCCCAGGACCGTTCCCAATGAGCAGTTCTTC. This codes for CASSPRTVPNEQFF.